This passage covers 18 T cell receptor beta chains from one sample sequenced in a study of identifying expanded T cells in peripheral blood. Sequencing was performed with immunoSEQ multiplex PCR; in TCRdb, only in-frame clones are kept and a portion is missing. The repertoire consists of 65,000 to 95,000 clones, with around 83% occurring once and the leading ten covering roughly a fifth. Sequencing was carried out using blood. These TCRs come from a person aged 18-70 years in good health.

The CDR3 reads CAIRPGQMNTEAFF. CDR3 sequence (DNA): TGTGCCATCAGGCCCGGACAGATGAACACTGAAGCTTTCTTT. The chain carries TRBV10-3 and TRBJ1-1, with D possibly being TRBD1 (6 bases). CDR1 and CDR2 (germline): ENHRY, SYGVKD. The CDR3 sequence is 14 residues long. V lost 6 bases and J lost 0, with 11 bases in between.

The V and J genes are TRBV28 and TRBJ1-5; no firm D call. From germline, CDR1 is MDHEN and CDR2 SYDVKM. The CDR3 runs to 12 residues. Deletions cut 2 bases from V and 3 bases from J, with 2 bases between. CDR3 residues: CASSLINQPQHF. The DNA of the CDR3 is TGTGCCAGCAGTTTAATCAATCAGCCCCAGCATTTT.

The chain uses TRBV4-3 and TRBJ2-2; TRBD1 is a possible D gene (5 bases). Germline V gene sequence: CDR1 LGHNA, CDR2 YSLEER. CDR3 length equals 15 residues. V was shortened by 2 bases and J by 7 bases, with 14 bases between the two germline ends. In DNA form, the CDR3 reads TGCGCCAGCAGCCAAAGCCAGGGTGTTATCGGGGAGCTGTTTTTT. Its protein product is CASSQSQGVIGELFF.

This chain links TRBV7-2 with TRBJ2-1, with 9 nucleotides matching TRBD1. V dropped 5 bases and J dropped 8; count of bases not matched to a gene: 10. In germline, CDR1 is SGHTA, CDR2 FQGNSA. This CDR3 contains 15 residues. The CDR3 protein is CASSDRDRARDEQFF. The DNA for the CDR3 is TGTGCCAGCAGCGACCGGGACAGGGCCCGGGATGAGCAGTTCTTC. Supplemented by reference TRBV7-2 and TRBJ2-1, the full variable domain reads GAGVSQSPSNKVTEKGKDVELRCDPISGHTALYWYRQSLGQGLEFLIYFQGNSAPDKSGLPSDRFSAERTGGSVSTLTIQRTQQEDSAVYLCASSDRDRARDEQFFGPGTRLTVL.

As to this clone: One junction end does not reproduce the germline sequence, and a read error may be involved. The V and J genes are TRBV7-7 and TRBJ2-7; a possible D gene is TRBD2 (5 bases). The CDR3 is 15 residues long. Germline CDR1 reads SSHAT; CDR2 reads FNYEAQ (reference sequence). The chain's CDR3 is CASSPAPMGAHEQYF. The CDR3 DNA sequence: TGTGCTAGCAGCCCCGCCCCCATGGGAGCCCACGAGCAGTACTTC. The variable domain in full, completed from reference TRBV7-7 and TRBJ2-7, reads GAGVSQSPRYKVTKRGQDVTLRCDPISSHATLYWYQQALGQGPEFLTYFNYEAQPDKSGLPSDRFSAERPEGSISTLTIQRTEQRDSAMYRCASSPAPMGAHEQYFGPGTRLTVT.

The V and J genes are TRBV4-2 and TRBJ2-2; D perhaps matches TRBD1 (6 bases). CDR1 LGHNA and CDR2 YNFKEQ come from the germline V gene. The CDR3 runs 17 residues. The V end lost 0 bases, the J end lost 4 bases, and 15 bases lay between the germline ends. CDR3: CASSQDPAGAGTGELFF. CDR3 DNA sequence: TGTGCCAGCAGCCAAGACCCCGCAGGGGCCGGCACCGGGGAGCTGTTTTTT.

This clone was detected only once. V and J are TRBV7-9 and TRBJ1-5; D is unresolved. V was clipped by 5 bases and J by 0 bases, with 14 bases between them. Germline CDR1 reads SEHNR; CDR2 reads FQNEAQ (reference sequence). This CDR3 has 16 residues. CDR3 bases: TGTGCCAGCAGCCCCTCCACCCCCTATAGCAATCAGCCCCAGCATTTT. This gives the protein CASSPSTPYSNQPQHF.

CDR3 sequence reads: CASSLHRGGNEQFF. CDR3 nucleotides: TGTGCCAGCAGTTTACATCGGGGTGGGAATGAGCAGTTCTTC. V gene TRBV28 combines with J gene TRBJ2-1; D might be TRBD2 (5 bases). The V and J ends lost 2 bases and 7 bases respectively, with 12 bases between them. This CDR3 region has 14 residues. Germline CDR1 MDHEN, CDR2 SYDVKM.

This chain links TRBV28 with TRBJ2-3, with TRBD2 matching 14 bases. The CDR3 consists of 19 residues. J lost 4 bases, V lost 4 bases, and 13 bases had no gene match. In germline, CDR1 is MDHEN, CDR2 SYDVKM. CDR3 sequence reads: CASSWKAGTSGSWSDTQYF. The CDR3, as DNA: TGTGCCAGCAGTTGGAAAGCCGGGACTAGCGGGAGTTGGTCAGATACGCAGTATTTT.

This chain connects TRBV21-1 to TRBJ1-2; the table's D call of TRBD1 was not tested on the DNA. TRBV21-1 is assigned pseudogene status. The CDR3 is made up of 15 amino acids. The CDR3 DNA reads as TGTGCCAGCAGCAAAACTGCAGGGCGGTCGAATGGCTACACCTTC. Its protein product is CASSKTAGRSNGYTF.

This clone was seen more than once but under ten times. CDR3 DNA sequence: TGTGCCAGCAGTCACCCGGCGTCCGAGCAGTACTTC. This sequence encodes CASSHPASEQYF. The chain employs TRBV27 and TRBJ2-7; D is uncertain. The germline CDR1 and CDR2 sequences are MNHEY and SMNVEV (reference sequence). The CDR3 covers 12 residues. With 5 bases removed from V and 6 bases from J, the gap between germline ends came to 11 bases.

The rearrangement uses TRBV18 and TRBJ1-1; weak D call: TRBD1 (6 bases). Germline CDR1 and CDR2: KGHSH and LQKENI. The CDR3 loop spans 15 amino acids. V was cut by 1 base and J by 5 bases, with 14 bases left in between. CDR3 DNA: TGTGCCAGCTCACCACAGTACGGGGGCGGGACTGAAGCTTTCTTT. The encoded protein is CASSPQYGGGTEAFF. Full variable domain (rest looked up from reference TRBV18 and TRBJ1-1): NAGVMQNPRHLVRRRGQEARLRCSPMKGHSHVYWYRQLPEEGLKFMVYLQKENIIDESGMPKERFSAEFPKEGPSILRIQQVVRGDSAAYFCASSPQYGGGTEAFFGQGTRLTVV.

This sequence joins TRBV5-1 and TRBJ2-1; unclear D gene. Trimming cost V 4 bases and J 6 bases, with 23 bases left between them. Germline-derived CDR1 and CDR2 are SGHRS and YFSETQ. This CDR3 has 17 amino acids. The CDR3 nucleotides read TGCGCCAGCAGCCCAAACTTAGGCGGCCTCTCTGGCAATGAGCAGTTCTTC. Its translation: CASSPNLGGLSGNEQFF.

The V and J genes are TRBV6-6 and TRBJ2-3; 7 nucleotides line up with TRBD1. The CDR3 runs 14 residues. CDR1 is MNHNY, CDR2 SVGAGI, per germline (reference sequence). V dropped 6 bases and J dropped 2; count of bases not matched to a gene: 5. Written as DNA, the CDR3 is TGTGCCAGCAGACCGGGACAGATCACAGATACGCAGTATTTT. Amino acid sequence: CASRPGQITDTQYF.

The rearrangement links TRBV11-3 to TRBJ1-5, with 7 bases that match TRBD1. There are 19 residues in the CDR3. V was clipped by 2 bases and J by 0 bases; unmatched bases: 13. Germline V gene sequence: CDR1 SGHNT, CDR2 YENEEA. For the CDR3, the DNA is TGTGCCAGCAGCTTATCCCGACCCCCAAGACAGGGTAGCAATCAGCCCCAGCATTTT. Translated, it gives CASSLSRPPRQGSNQPQHF.

This chain uses TRBV19 with TRBJ2-2; TRBD2 matches at 10 bases. Germline V gene data show CDR1 as LNHDA and CDR2 as SQIVND (reference sequence). CDR3 size: 14 residues. The V segment lost 11 bases and the J segment 7 bases; nucleotides outside the gene matches: 10. For the CDR3, the DNA is TGTGCCGTCAAACCGGGACTAGCGAACGGGGAGCTGTTTTTT. The encoded protein is CAVKPGLANGELFF.

The chain recombines TRBV2 with TRBJ2-7; no definite D call. The CDR3 runs to 12 residues. Germline V lookup: CDR1 SNHLY, CDR2 FYNNEI. Between the trimmed V and J ends, which lost 1 base and 2 bases, there was a span of 3 bases. CDR3 nucleotide sequence: TGTGCCAGCAGTGAAGTGACCTACGAGCAGTACTTC. Its translation is CASSEVTYEQYF.

The chain employs TRBV27 and TRBJ1-1; 9 nucleotides align to TRBD1. The CDR3 has 14 amino acids. The germline V gene encodes CDR1 MNHEY and CDR2 SMNVEV (reference sequence). After removal of 9 bases from V and 0 bases from J, the junction contained 5 bases not matched to a gene. CDR3 bases: TGTGCCAGTCGGGGACAGGGCGTGAACACTGAAGCTTTCTTT. Translated, it gives CASRGQGVNTEAFF.